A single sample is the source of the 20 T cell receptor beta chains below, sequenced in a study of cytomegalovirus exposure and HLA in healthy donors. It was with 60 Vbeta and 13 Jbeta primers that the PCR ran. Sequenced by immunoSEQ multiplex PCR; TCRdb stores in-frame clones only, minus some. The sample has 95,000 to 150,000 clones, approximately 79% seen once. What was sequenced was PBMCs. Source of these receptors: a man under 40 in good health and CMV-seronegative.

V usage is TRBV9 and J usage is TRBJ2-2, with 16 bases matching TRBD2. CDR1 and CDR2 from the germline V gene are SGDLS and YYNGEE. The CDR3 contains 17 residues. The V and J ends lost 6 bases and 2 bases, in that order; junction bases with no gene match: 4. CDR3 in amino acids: CASTGLAGGRNTGELFF. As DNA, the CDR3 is TGTGCCAGCACGGGACTAGCGGGGGGGCGCAACACCGGGGAGCTGTTTTTT.

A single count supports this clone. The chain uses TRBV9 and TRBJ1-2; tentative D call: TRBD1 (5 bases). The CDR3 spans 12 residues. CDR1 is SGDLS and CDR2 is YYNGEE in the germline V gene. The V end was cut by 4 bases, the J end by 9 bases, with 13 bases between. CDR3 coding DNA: TGTGCCAGCAGCTCTCGGACAATGCGCTACACCTTC. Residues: CASSSRTMRYTF.

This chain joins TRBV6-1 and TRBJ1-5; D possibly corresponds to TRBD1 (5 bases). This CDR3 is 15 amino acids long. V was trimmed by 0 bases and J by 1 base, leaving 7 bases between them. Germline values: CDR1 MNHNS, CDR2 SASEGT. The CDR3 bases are TGTGCCAGCAGTGAAGCCAGGGCGAGCAATCAGCCCCAGCATTTT. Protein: CASSEARASNQPQHF.

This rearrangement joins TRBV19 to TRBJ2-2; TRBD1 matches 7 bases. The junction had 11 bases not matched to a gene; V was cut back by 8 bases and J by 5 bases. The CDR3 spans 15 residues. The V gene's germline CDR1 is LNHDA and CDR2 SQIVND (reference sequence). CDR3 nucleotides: TGTGCCAGTCAGAGGACAGGCCAGGGAACCGGGGAGCTGTTTTTT. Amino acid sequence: CASQRTGQGTGELFF.

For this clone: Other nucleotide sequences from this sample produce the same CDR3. CDR3 region: CASSYSLTGELFF. CDR3 sequence (DNA): TGTGCCAGCAGTTACTCGCTAACTGGGGAGCTGTTTTTT. The rearrangement uses TRBV6-5 and TRBJ2-2; D unclear. Trimming took 0 bases from V and 8 from J, leaving 7 bases between them. The CDR3 is 13 amino acids. The germline V gene encodes CDR1 MNHEY and CDR2 SVGAGI.

The CDR3 sequence: CASSPYTTMPYQPQHF. The CDR3 nucleotides read TGTGCCAGCTCACCATATACTACTATGCCCTATCAGCCCCAGCATTTT. The chain employs TRBV18 and TRBJ1-5; D remains unclear. The germline V and J ends were trimmed by 2 bases and 5 bases, with 16 bases remaining between them. Germline V gene lookup returns CDR1 KGHSH and CDR2 LQKENI. This CDR3 is 16 amino acids long.

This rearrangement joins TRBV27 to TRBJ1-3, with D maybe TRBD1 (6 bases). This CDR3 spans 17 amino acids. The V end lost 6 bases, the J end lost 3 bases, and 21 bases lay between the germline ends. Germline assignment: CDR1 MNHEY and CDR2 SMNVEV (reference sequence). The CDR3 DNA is TGTGCCAGCAGCTCCCTGAGAACAGGGATTGTTGGAAACACCATATATTTT. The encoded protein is CASSSLRTGIVGNTIYF.

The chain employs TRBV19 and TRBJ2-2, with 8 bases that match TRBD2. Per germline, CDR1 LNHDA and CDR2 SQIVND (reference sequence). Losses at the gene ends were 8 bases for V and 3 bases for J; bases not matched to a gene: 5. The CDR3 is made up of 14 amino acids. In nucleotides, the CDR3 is TGTGCCAGTCTGCGGGGGGCGGACACCGGGGAGCTGTTTTTT. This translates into CASLRGADTGELFF. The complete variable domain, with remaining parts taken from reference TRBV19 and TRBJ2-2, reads DGGITQSPKYLFRKEGQNVTLSCEQNLNHDAMYWYRQDPGQGLRLIYYSQIVNDFQKGDIAEGYSVSREKKESFPLTVTSAQKNPTAFYLCASLRGADTGELFFGEGSRLTVL.

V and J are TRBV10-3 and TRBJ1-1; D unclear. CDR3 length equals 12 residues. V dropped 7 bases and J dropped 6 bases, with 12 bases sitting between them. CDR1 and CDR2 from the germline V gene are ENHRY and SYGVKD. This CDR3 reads CAIKGDLPEAFF. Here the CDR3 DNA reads TGTGCCATCAAGGGAGACCTCCCTGAAGCTTTCTTT.

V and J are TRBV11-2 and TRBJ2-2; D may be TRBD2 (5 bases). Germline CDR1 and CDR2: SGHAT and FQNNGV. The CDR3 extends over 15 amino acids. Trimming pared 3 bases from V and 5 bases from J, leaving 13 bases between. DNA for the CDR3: TGTGCCAGCAGCTTGCGACCCCGAGGGACCGGGGAGCTGTTTTTT. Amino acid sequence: CASSLRPRGTGELFF.

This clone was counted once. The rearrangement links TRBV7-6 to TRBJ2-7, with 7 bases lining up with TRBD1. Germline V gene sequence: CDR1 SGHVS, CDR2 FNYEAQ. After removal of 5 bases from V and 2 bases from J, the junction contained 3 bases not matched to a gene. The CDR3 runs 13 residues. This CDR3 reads CASSRDSPYEQYF. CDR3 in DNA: TGTGCCAGCAGCCGGGACAGCCCCTACGAGCAGTACTTC.

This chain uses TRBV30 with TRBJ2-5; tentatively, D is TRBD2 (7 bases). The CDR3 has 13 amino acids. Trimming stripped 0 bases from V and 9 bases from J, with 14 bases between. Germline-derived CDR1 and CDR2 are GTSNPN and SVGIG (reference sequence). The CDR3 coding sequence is TGTGCCTGGAGTGTAGGGGGAGGGAGGGCCCAGTACTTC. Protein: CAWSVGGGRAQYF.

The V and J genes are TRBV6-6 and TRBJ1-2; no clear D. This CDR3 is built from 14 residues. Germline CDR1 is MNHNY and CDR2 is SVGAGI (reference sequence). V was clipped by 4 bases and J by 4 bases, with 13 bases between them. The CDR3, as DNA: TGTGCCAGCAGTTTAAGTCGGGAGTTCTATGGCTACACCTTC. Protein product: CASSLSREFYGYTF.

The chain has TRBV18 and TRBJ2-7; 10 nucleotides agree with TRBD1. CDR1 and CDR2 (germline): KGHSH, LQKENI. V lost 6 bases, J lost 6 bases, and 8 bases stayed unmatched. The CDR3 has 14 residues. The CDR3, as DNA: TGTGCCAGCTCCTGGGGGACAGGGGATTCCGAGCAGTACTTC. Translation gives CASSWGTGDSEQYF.

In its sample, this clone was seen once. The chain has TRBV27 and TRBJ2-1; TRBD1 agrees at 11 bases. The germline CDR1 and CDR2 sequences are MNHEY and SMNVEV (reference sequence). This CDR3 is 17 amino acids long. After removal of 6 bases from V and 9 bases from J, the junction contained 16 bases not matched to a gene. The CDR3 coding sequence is TGTGCCAGCAGATCACTAGCCGGACAGGGGGCAAGGGGTGAGCAGTTCTTC. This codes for CASRSLAGQGARGEQFF.

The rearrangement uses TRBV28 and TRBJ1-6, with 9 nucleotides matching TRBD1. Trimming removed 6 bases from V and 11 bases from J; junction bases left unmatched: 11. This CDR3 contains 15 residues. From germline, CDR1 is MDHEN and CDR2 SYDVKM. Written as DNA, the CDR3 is TGTGCCAGCAGAGTACAGGGGGCCGACTTGGCACCCCTCCACTTT. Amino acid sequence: CASRVQGADLAPLHF.

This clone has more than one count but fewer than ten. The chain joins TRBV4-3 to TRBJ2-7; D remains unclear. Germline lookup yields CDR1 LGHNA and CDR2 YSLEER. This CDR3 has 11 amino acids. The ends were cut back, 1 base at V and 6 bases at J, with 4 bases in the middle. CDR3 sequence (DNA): TGCGCCAGCAGCCAAGGTAGCGAGCAGTACTTC. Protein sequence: CASSQGSEQYF.

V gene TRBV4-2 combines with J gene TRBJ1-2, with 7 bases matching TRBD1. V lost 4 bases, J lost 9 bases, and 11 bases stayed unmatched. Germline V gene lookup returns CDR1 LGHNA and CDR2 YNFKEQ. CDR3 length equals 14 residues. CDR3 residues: CASSRVDRDHSYTF. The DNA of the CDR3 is TGTGCCAGCAGCCGAGTAGACAGGGATCATAGCTACACCTTC.

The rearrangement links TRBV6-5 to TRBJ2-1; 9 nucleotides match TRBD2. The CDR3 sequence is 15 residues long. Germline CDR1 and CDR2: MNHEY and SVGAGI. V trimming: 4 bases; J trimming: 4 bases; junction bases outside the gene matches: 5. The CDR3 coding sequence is TGTGCCAGCAGTTTGGCGGGGGGGCGGTACAATGAGCAGTTCTTC. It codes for CASSLAGGRYNEQFF.

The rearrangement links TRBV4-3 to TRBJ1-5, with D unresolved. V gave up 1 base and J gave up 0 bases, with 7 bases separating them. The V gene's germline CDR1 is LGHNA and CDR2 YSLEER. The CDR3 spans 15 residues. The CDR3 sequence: CASSQGRASNQPQHF. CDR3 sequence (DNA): TGCGCCAGCAGCCAAGGGAGGGCTAGCAATCAGCCCCAGCATTTT.